The 22 T cell receptor beta chains below come from one sample, sequenced in a study of blood T cells in healthy people across ages. A second PCR of 7 to 11 cycles used a sample-barcoded 5' primer and a J-beta primer mix. TCRdb ran MiXCR on the 5' RACE reads and lists one entry per CDR3 protein. The table records 350,000 to 450,000 distinct CDR3 sequences, roughly half of them present only once. Material for sequencing was blood. These receptors were collected from a man in his sixties in good health.

The rearrangement joins TRBV18 to TRBJ2-7, with D unresolved. Germline CDR1 reads KGHSH; CDR2 reads LQKENI. There are 13 residues in the CDR3. Trimming pared 4 bases from V and 7 bases from J, leaving 14 bases between. The CDR3 bases are TGTGCCAGCTCACTAAGTTCGTCTGGGGAGCAGTACTTC. It encodes CASSLSSSGEQYF.

This chain uses TRBV29-1 with TRBJ2-3; no reliable D call. CDR1 and CDR2 from the germline V gene are SQVTM and ANQGSEA. The germline V and J ends were trimmed by 2 bases and 0 bases, with 9 bases remaining between them. This CDR3 has 14 residues. DNA of the CDR3: TGCAGCGTTGAAAGGCAGACCAGCACAGATACGCAGTATTTT. As protein: CSVERQTSTDTQYF.

Worth noting for this clonotype: Being one base from a much bigger clone, this may be a read error. The chain combines TRBV29-1 with TRBJ1-2; D is perhaps TRBD1 (6 bases). CDR1 and CDR2 (germline): SQVTM, ANQGSEA. Trimming stripped 6 bases from V and 12 bases from J, with 14 bases between. CDR3 length: 10 amino acids. CDR3 sequence reads: CSVRQEDHTF. The CDR3, as DNA: TGCAGCGTGAGACAGGAGGACCACACCTTC.

CDR3 in amino acids: CASTIPGAQETQYF. CDR3 coding DNA: TGTGCCAGCACCATACCGGGGGCACAAGAGACCCAGTACTTC. The chain uses TRBV2 and TRBJ2-5; tentatively, D is TRBD1 or TRBD2 (6 bases each). This CDR3 comprises 14 residues. Looked up from germline, CDR1 is SNHLY and CDR2 is FYNNEI. The ends were cut back, 7 bases at V and 2 bases at J, with 14 bases in the middle.

The sample holds a few counts of this clonotype. The CDR3 DNA follows: TGCAGTGCTCCCCGAGGAGTAGAGACCCAGTACTTC. The encoded protein is CSAPRGVETQYF. The J gene is TRBJ2-5, the V gene TRBV20-1, with D hard to call. Trimming removed 5 bases at V and 4 bases at J, with 11 bases between. This CDR3 has 12 amino acids. The germline CDR1 and CDR2 sequences are DFQATT and SNEGSKA (reference sequence).

This chain uses TRBV5-8 with TRBJ2-7; TRBD1 aligns across 7 bases. This CDR3 comprises 15 residues. V shed 4 bases and J 3 bases; nucleotides not matched to a gene: 10. Germline CDR1 reads SGHTS; CDR2 reads YDEGEE. Here the CDR3 reads CASSRTGQSGYEQYF. In DNA, the CDR3 is TGTGCCAGCAGCCGGACAGGACAATCGGGCTACGAGCAGTACTTC.

There are a few counts of this clonotype. This chain connects TRBV7-2 to TRBJ2-1; D might be TRBD1 or TRBD2, each matching 6 bases. V was trimmed by 3 bases and J by 6 bases, leaving 15 bases between them. The CDR3 spans 15 residues. Germline V gene data show CDR1 as SGHTA and CDR2 as FQGNSA. CDR3 sequence: CASSLEGTQPNEQFF. The CDR3 bases are TGTGCCAGCAGCTTGGAGGGGACACAGCCCAATGAGCAGTTCTTC.

The genes are TRBV3-1 and TRBJ2-4; the D is unclear. Trimming cost V 1 base and J 0 bases, with 4 bases left between them. CDR1 is LGHDT, CDR2 YNNKEL, per germline (reference sequence). CDR3 length: 14 amino acids. CDR3 nucleotides: TGTGCCAGCAGCCAAGCGGGAGCCAAAAACATTCAGTACTTC. It specifies CASSQAGAKNIQYF. Combining the CDR3 with reference TRBV3-1 and TRBJ2-4 gives the whole variable domain DTAVSQTPKYLVTQMGNDKSIKCEQNLGHDTMYWYKQDSKKFLKIMFSYNNKELIINETVPNRFSPKSPDKAHLNLHINSLELGDSAVYFCASSQAGAKNIQYFGAGTRLSVL.

This rearrangement joins TRBV15 to TRBJ2-7; D is undetermined. The CDR3 extends over 14 amino acids. Per the germline V gene, CDR1 is LNHNV and CDR2 is YYDKDF (reference sequence). Trimming stripped 2 bases from V and 5 bases from J, with 13 bases between. CDR3 DNA: TGTGCCACCAGCAGACCGGAAAAAGGGCACGAGCAGTACTTC. Protein sequence: CATSRPEKGHEQYF.

On this clonotype: This may be a read error: a much more frequent sequence differs by one nucleotide. The gene calls are TRBV20-1 and TRBJ2-1; 14 bases are a match to TRBD2. Near its end, the DNA agrees better with TRBJ2-7, so the J call may be wrong. The length of the CDR3 is 17 residues. Germline CDR1 is DFQATT and CDR2 is SNEGSKA (reference sequence). As DNA, the CDR3 is TGCAGGCCCCACGGGACTAGCGGGGGAAGCTCCTACAATGAGCAGTACTTC. It specifies CRPHGTSGGSSYNEQYF.

A note on this clonotype: A read error may explain this, as a much larger clone is one base away. V usage is TRBV7-2 and J usage is TRBJ2-1, with TRBD2 identical over 12 bases. CDR3 length equals 15 residues. Germline values: CDR1 SGHTA, CDR2 FQGNSA. In DNA form, the CDR3 reads TGTGCCAGCAGCTTGACTAGCGGGAGAAAGAATGAGCGGTTCTTC. Its protein product is CASSLTSGRKNERFF.

This clonotype has a handful of counts. The rearrangement uses TRBV5-1 and TRBJ2-5; D is unclear. Germline V lookup: CDR1 SGHRS, CDR2 YFSETQ. CDR3 length: 15 residues. Trimming removed 0 bases at V and 5 bases at J, with 14 bases between. DNA of the CDR3: TGCGCCAGCAGCTTGGGGGCAGCCTATTCGGAGACCCAGTACTTC. Its translation: CASSLGAAYSETQYF.

CDR3 sequence (DNA): TGCGCCAGCAGCGTGGACCCACTCAACGGGGAGCAGTACTTC. It translates to CASSVDPLNGEQYF. The rearrangement links TRBV5-1 to TRBJ2-7; D gene unclear. From germline, CDR1 is SGHRS and CDR2 YFSETQ. Deletions cut 4 bases from V and 7 bases from J, with 18 bases between. This CDR3 spans 14 amino acids.

J is TRBJ2-5 and V is TRBV20-1, with 8 nucleotides matching TRBD2. V lost 6 bases, J lost 11 bases, and 17 bases stayed unmatched. The V gene's germline CDR1 is DFQATT and CDR2 SNEGSKA (reference sequence). The CDR3 runs 14 residues. CDR3 residues: CSAPYSGNYNEQYF. CDR3 nucleotide sequence: TGCAGTGCCCCGTATAGCGGGAACTACAATGAGCAGTACTTC.

Note on this clonotype: The germline gene is not matched at one end of the junction; a read error may be the cause. This chain joins TRBV29-1 and TRBJ1-2; no clear D gene. Germline CDR1 is SQVTM and CDR2 is ANQGSEA. The CDR3 is 12 amino acids. DNA for the CDR3: TGCAGCGTCCTAGCGGACTACTATGACTACACCTTC. Translation gives CSVLADYYDYTF. The whole variable domain, filled in from reference TRBV29-1 and TRBJ1-2, reads SAVISQKPSRDICQRGTSLTIQCQVDSQVTMMFWYRQQPGQSLTLIATANQGSEATYESGFVIDKFPISRPNLTFSTLTVSNMSPEDSSIYLCSVLADYYDYTFGSGTRLTVV.

This clonotype was counted many times. The J gene is TRBJ2-3, the V gene TRBV7-2; D gene unclear. This CDR3 spans 15 amino acids. The germline V and J ends were trimmed by 2 bases and 2 bases, with 11 bases remaining between them. The germline CDR1 and CDR2 sequences are SGHTA and FQGNSA. The CDR3 reads CASSLRVPSTDTQYF. The CDR3 nucleotides read TGTGCCAGCAGCTTAAGGGTCCCCTCCACAGATACGCAGTATTTT.

This clonotype has just a few counts. The chain links TRBV28 to TRBJ2-1, with D unclear. Germline CDR1 reads MDHEN; CDR2 reads SYDVKM. The V end lost 8 bases, the J end lost 9 bases, and 20 bases lay between the germline ends. The CDR3 length is 14 residues. The CDR3 sequence is CASSVLLSNSEQFF. For the CDR3, the DNA is TGTGCCAGCTCAGTTCTGCTATCTAACAGTGAGCAGTTCTTC.

The rearrangement links TRBV24-1 to TRBJ2-5, with D perhaps assigned TRBD1 or TRBD2 (5 bases each). Germline V gene lookup returns CDR1 KGHDR and CDR2 SFDVKD. CDR3 length: 14 amino acids. Between the trimmed V and J ends, which lost 2 bases and 2 bases, there was a span of 8 bases. The DNA for the CDR3 is TGTGCCACCAGTGATTCCGGGGCGCAAGAGACCCAGTACTTC. It is translated as CATSDSGAQETQYF.

The chain couples TRBV29-1 to TRBJ1-2; 10 bases align to TRBD1. The germline V gene has CDR1 SQVTM and CDR2 ANQGSEA. Trimming cost V 5 bases and J 4 bases; bases outside gene matches: 10. The CDR3 is 15 residues long. CDR3 DNA sequence: TGCAGCGTTTCCGACAGGGGGCGCCAGGGCTATGGCTACACCTTC. Protein sequence: CSVSDRGRQGYGYTF.

This clonotype has a handful of counts. The V call is TRBV10-3, the J call TRBJ1-6; D is perhaps TRBD1 (5 bases). V was trimmed by 6 bases and J by 7 bases, leaving 13 bases between them. Germline-derived CDR1 and CDR2 are ENHRY and SYGVKD. CDR3 length equals 14 residues. CDR3: CAIRSDSQNSPLHF. In nucleotides, the CDR3 is TGTGCCATCAGATCAGACAGCCAGAATTCACCCCTCCACTTT.

The chain joins TRBV6-5 to TRBJ1-2; 9 bases are a match to TRBD1. Germline trimming cut 7 bases from V and 4 bases from J; bases unmatched to any gene: 13. The V gene's germline CDR1 is MNHEY and CDR2 SVGAGI. CDR3 length: 16 amino acids. The CDR3: CASTAGTGRALYGYTF. The CDR3 DNA follows: TGTGCCAGCACCGCCGGGACAGGGAGAGCCCTCTATGGCTACACCTTC.

This clonotype turned up a few times. V and J are TRBV7-8 and TRBJ2-7; D remains ambiguous. Looked up from germline, CDR1 is SGHVS and CDR2 is FQNEAQ. The CDR3 spans 14 residues. V dropped 5 bases and J dropped 0 bases, with 11 bases sitting between them. The CDR3 coding sequence is TGTGCCAGCAGCAATGTACAGAGCTCCTACGAGCAGTACTTC. Residues: CASSNVQSSYEQYF.